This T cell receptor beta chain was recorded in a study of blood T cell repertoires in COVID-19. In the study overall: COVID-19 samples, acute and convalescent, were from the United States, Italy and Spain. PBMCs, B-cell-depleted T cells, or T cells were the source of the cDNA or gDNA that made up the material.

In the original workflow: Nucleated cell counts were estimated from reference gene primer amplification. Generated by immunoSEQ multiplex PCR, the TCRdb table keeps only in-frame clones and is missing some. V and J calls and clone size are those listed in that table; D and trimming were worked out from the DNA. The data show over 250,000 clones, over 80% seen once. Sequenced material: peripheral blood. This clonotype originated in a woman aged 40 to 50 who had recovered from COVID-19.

In DNA, the CDR3 is TGTGCCAGTAGTATAGTAGGGGCCCATGAGCAGTTCTTC. This translates into CASSIVGAHEQFF. This chain connects TRBV19 to TRBJ2-1, with a tentative D call TRBD1 (5 bases). CDR3 length: 13 amino acids. Trimming took 1 base from V and 8 from J, leaving 9 bases between them. Germline assignment: CDR1 LNHDA and CDR2 SQIVND (reference sequence).